This section outlines one TCR beta chain sequence together with its context. At one end, the junction sequence differs from germline, possibly due to a read error. The template was RNA from unsorted bulk tissue. The normal lung tissue was taken more than 3 cm from the tumor edge. Germline assignment: CDR1 SGHNT and CDR2 YENEEA. The length of the CDR3 is 15 residues. This record comes from a study of tumor and adjacent non-tumor tissue in lung cancer. Study as a whole: On average, productive TCRbeta reads reached about 4.17 million per sample.

The library came from three nested PCR rounds adapted from ARM-PCR protocols. A single record per CDR3 protein comes from TCRdb applying MiXCR to the multiplex PCR reads. The table includes 40,000 to 45,000 distinct CDR3 sequences, roughly 60% detected once. This receptor was identified in a woman in her forties with non-small cell lung cancer. This chain connects TRBV11-3 to TRBJ2-5; maybe TRBD2 (6 bases). The specimen was distant non-tumor lung tissue. The CDR3 spells CTSSLWIRDSETQHF. DNA for the CDR3: TGTACCAGCAGCTTATGGATTCGGGACTCAGAGACCCAGCACTTC.